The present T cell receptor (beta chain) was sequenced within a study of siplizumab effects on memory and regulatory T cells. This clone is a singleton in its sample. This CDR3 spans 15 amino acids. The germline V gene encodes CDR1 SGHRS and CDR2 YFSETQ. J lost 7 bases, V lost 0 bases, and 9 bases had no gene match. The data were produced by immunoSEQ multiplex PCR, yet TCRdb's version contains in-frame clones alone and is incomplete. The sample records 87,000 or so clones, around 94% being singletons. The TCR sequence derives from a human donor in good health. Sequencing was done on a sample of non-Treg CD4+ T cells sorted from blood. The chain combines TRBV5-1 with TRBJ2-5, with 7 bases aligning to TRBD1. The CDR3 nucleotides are TGCGCCAGCAGCTTGGCTACAGGGGCCGGGATGACCCAGTACTTC. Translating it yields CASSLATGAGMTQYF.